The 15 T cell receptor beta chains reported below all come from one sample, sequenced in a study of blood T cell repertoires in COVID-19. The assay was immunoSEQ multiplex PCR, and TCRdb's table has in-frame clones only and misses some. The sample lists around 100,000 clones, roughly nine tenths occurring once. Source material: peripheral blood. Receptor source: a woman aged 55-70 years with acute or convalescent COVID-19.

CDR3 protein: CASSGGGGQPQHF. Written as DNA, the CDR3 is TGTGCCAGCTCAGGGGGGGGTGGTCAGCCCCAGCATTTT. V gene TRBV18 combines with J gene TRBJ1-5; D possibly corresponds to TRBD1 (5 bases). The CDR3 spans 13 residues. Germline CDR1 is KGHSH and CDR2 is LQKENI. Trimming cost V 5 bases and J 6 bases, with 11 bases left between them.

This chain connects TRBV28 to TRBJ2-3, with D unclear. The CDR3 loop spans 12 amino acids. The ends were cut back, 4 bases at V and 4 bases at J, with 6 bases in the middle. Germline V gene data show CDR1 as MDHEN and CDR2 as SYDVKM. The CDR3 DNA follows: TGTGCCAGCAGTTCCCATCCAGATACGCAGTATTTT. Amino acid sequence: CASSSHPDTQYF.

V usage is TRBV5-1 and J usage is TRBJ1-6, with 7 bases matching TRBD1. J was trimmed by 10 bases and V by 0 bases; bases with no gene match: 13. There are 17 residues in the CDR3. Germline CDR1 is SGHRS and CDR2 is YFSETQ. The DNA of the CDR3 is TGCGCCAGCAGCTTGGCCCCCGGGAGACAGGGATCCTCACCCCTCCACTTT. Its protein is CASSLAPGRQGSSPLHF.

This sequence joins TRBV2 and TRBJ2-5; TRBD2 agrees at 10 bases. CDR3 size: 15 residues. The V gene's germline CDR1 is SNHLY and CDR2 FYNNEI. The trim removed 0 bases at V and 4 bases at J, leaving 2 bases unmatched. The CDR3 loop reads CASSEALAGVETQYF. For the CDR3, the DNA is TGTGCCAGCAGTGAAGCCCTAGCGGGAGTAGAGACCCAGTACTTC.

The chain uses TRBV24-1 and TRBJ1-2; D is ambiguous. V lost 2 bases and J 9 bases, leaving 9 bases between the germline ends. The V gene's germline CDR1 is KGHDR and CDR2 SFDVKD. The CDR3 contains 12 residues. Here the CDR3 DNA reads TGTGCCACCAGTGATTACGGTGCCAGCTACACCTTC. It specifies CATSDYGASYTF.

CDR3 nucleotides: TGCAGTGCTAGTGACCCGGACACTGAAGCTTTCTTT. The encoded protein is CSASDPDTEAFF. The J gene is TRBJ1-1, the V gene TRBV20-1; D not resolved. This CDR3 contains 12 residues. V was pared by 3 bases and J by 3 bases, with 8 bases between. CDR1 and CDR2 (germline): DFQATT, SNEGSKA (reference sequence).

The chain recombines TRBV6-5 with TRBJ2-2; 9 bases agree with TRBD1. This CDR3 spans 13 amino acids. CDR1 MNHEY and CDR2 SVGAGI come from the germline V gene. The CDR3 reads CVSGQGNTGELFF. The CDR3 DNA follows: TGTGTCTCGGGACAGGGGAACACCGGGGAGCTGTTTTTT.

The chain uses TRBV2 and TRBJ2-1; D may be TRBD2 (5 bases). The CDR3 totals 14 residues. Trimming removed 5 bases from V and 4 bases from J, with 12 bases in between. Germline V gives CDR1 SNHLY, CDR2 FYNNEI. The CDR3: CASSSRTSYNEQFF. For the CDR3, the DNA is TGTGCCAGCAGTTCTCGGACTTCTTACAATGAGCAGTTCTTC. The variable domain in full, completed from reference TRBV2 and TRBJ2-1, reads EPEVTQTPSHQVTQMGQEVILRCVPISNHLYFYWYRQILGQKVEFLVSFYNNEISEKSEIFDDQFSVERPDGSNFTLKIRSTKLEDSAMYFCASSSRTSYNEQFFGPGTRLTVL.

The CDR3 protein is CASRQQGQGLTEAFF. CDR3 DNA sequence: TGTGCCAGCAGACAACAGGGACAGGGCTTGACTGAAGCTTTCTTT. The chain couples TRBV6-4 to TRBJ1-1, with 9 bases that match TRBD1. V shed 6 bases and J 5 bases; nucleotides not matched to a gene: 10. The CDR3 covers 15 residues. The germline V gene has CDR1 MRHNA and CDR2 SNTAGT.

CDR3 sequence reads: CASSEVPGASTF. The CDR3 region has the DNA TGTGCCAGCAGTGAAGTTCCGGGAGCAAGCACCTTC. V usage is TRBV6-1 and J usage is TRBJ1-2; D remains unclear. Between the trimmed V and J ends, which lost 1 base and 13 bases, there was a span of 13 bases. CDR3 length: 12 residues. The germline V gene encodes CDR1 MNHNS and CDR2 SASEGT.

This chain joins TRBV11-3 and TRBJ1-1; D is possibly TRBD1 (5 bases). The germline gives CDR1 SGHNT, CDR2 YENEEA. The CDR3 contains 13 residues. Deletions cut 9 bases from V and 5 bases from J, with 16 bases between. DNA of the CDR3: TGTGCCAGTGCCGGATTTACAGGAACTGAAGCTTTCTTT. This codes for CASAGFTGTEAFF.

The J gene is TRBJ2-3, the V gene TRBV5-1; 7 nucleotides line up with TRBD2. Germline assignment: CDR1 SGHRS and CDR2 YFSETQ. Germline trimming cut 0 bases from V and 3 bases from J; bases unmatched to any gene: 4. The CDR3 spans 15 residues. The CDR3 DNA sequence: TGCGCCAGCAGCTTGGAGTGGGGGGGGACAGATACGCAGTATTTT. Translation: CASSLEWGGTDTQYF.

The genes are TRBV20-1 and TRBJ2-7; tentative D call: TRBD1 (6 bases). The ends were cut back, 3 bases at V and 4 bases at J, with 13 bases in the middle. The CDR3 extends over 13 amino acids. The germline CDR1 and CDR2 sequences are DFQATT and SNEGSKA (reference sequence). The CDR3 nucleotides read TGCAGTGCTAGTCAGGGACAACTATACGAGCAGTACGTC. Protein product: CSASQGQLYEQYV.

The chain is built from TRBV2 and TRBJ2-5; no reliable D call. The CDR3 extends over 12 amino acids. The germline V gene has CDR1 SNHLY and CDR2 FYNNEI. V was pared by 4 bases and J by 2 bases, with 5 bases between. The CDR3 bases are TGTGCCAGCAGTGCCGTTCAAGAGACCCAGTACTTC. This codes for CASSAVQETQYF. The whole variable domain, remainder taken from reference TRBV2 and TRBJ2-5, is EPEVTQTPSHQVTQMGQEVILRCVPISNHLYFYWYRQILGQKVEFLVSFYNNEISEKSEIFDDQFSVERPDGSNFTLKIRSTKLEDSAMYFCASSAVQETQYFGPGTRLLVL.

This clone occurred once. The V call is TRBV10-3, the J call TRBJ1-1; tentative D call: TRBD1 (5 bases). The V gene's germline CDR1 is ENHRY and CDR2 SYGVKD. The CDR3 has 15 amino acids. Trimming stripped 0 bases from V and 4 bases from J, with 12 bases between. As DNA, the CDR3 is TGTGCCATCAGTGAGTCCGGGGGAAGTTTCACTGAAGCTTTCTTT. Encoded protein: CAISESGGSFTEAFF.